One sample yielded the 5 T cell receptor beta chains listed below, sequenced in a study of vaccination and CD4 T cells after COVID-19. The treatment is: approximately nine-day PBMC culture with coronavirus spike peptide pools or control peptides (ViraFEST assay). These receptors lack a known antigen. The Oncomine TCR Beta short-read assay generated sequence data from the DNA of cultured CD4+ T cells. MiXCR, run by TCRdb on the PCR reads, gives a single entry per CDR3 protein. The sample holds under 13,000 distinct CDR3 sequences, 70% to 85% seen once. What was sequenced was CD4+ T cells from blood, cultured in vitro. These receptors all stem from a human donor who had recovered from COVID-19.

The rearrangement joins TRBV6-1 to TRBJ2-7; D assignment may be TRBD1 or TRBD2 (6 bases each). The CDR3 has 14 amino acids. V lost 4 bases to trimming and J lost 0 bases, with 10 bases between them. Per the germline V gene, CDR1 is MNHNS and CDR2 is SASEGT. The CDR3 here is CASSGRDNSYEQYF. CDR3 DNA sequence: TGTGCCAGCAGTGGGCGGGACAACTCCTACGAGCAGTACTTC.

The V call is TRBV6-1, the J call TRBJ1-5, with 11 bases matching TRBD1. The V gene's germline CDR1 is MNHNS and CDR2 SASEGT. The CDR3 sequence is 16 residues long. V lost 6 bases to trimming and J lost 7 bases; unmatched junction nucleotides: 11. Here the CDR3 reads CASRDRGQGAGQPQHF. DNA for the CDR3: TGTGCCAGCAGAGATAGAGGACAGGGGGCCGGGCAGCCCCAGCATTTT.

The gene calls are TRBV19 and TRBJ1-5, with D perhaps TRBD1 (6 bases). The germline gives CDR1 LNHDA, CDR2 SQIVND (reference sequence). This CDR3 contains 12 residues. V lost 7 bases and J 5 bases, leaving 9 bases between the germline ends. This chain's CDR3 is CASKGGDQPQHF. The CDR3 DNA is TGTGCCAGTAAAGGGGGTGATCAGCCCCAGCATTTT.

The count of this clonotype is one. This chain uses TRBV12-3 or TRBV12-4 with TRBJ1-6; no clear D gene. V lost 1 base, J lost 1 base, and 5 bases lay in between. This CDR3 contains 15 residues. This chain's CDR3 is CASSLGLSYNSPLHF. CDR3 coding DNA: TGTGCCAGCAGTTTAGGGTTATCCTATAATTCACCCCTCCACTTT.

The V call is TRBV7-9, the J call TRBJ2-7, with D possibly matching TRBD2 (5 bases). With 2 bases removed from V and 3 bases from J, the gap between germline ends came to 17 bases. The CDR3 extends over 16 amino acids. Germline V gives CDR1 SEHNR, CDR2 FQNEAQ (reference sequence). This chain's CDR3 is CASSLKRVDLDYEQYF. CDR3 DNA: TGTGCCAGCAGCTTAAAGAGGGTAGATCTCGACTACGAGCAGTACTTC.